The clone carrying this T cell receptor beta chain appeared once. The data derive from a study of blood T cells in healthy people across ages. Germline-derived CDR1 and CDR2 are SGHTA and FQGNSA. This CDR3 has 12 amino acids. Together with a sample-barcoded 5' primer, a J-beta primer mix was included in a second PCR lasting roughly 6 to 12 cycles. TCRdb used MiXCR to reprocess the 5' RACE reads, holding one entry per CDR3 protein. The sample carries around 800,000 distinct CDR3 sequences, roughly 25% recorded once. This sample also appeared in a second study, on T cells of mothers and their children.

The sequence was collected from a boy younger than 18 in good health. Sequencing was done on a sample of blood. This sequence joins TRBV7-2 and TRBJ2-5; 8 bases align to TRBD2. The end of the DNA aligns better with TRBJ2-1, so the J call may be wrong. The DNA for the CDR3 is TGTGCCAGCAGCTTTGCGGGGGGTGAGCAGTTCTTC. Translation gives CASSFAGGEQFF.